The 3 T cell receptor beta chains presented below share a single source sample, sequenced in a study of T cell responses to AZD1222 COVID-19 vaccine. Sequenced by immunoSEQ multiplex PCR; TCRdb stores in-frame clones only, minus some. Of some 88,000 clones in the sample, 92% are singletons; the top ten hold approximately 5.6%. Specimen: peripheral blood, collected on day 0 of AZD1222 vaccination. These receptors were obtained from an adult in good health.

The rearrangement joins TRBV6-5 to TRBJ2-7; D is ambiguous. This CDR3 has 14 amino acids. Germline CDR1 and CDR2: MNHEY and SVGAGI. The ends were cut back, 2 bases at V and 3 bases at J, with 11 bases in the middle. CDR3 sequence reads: CASSYHGLGYEQYF. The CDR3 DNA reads TGTGCCAGCAGTTACCACGGCTTGGGCTACGAGCAGTACTTC.

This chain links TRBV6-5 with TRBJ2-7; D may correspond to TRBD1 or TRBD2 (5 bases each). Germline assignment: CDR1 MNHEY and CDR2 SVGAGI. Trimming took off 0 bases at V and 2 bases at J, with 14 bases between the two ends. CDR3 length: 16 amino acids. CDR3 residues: CASSYSIGGATYEQYF. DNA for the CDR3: TGTGCCAGCAGTTACTCGATTGGGGGAGCGACCTACGAGCAGTACTTC.

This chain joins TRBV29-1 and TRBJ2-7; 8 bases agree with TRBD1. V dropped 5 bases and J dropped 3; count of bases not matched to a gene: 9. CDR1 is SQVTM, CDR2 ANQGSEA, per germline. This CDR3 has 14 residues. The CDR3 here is CSVRQGPRVYEQYF. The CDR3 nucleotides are TGCAGCGTTAGACAGGGGCCCAGGGTCTACGAGCAGTACTTC.